This TCR beta chain was sequenced for a study of glioma-infiltrating T cells after dendritic cell vaccination. Study-wide background: Glioblastoma patients came from Phase I and II dendritic cell vaccination trials. Autologous tumor lysate-pulsed dendritic cell vaccination was given between 2003 and 2012. Study results and caveats: Estimated pretreatment TIL content predicted outcome after dendritic cell vaccination.

Concerning this clone itself: Antigen specificity is unknown.

Sequenced by immunoSEQ multiplex PCR; TCRdb stores in-frame clones only, minus some. The table shows 100,000 to 120,000 clones, with around 89% occurring only once. As to time point: after dendritic cell vaccination, including at tumor progression/relapse. Patients had residual fresh-frozen tumor tissue and more than two years of survival data. The V and J ends lost 2 bases and 6 bases respectively, with 15 bases between them. CDR1 is SGDLS, CDR2 YYNGEE, per germline. This CDR3 is built from 14 residues. The source is a human donor with glioblastoma. This sequence joins TRBV9 and TRBJ2-7; the D gene is possibly TRBD1 (5 bases). Sequenced here: blood, sampled after dendritic cell vaccination. The CDR3 bases are TGTGCCAGCAGCGTGCGACAGACTGAGAGCGAGCAGTACTTC. It codes for CASSVRQTESEQYF.